This TCR beta chain was obtained from a study of CD8 T cells in ankylosing spondylitis (dated by TCRdb to the late 2010s). Study-level background: T cell receptor beta repertoires were profiled in healthy donors and ankylosing spondylitis patients so that disease-linked TCR variants could be found. The whole study cohort included 90 to 120 healthy donors and over 20 ankylosing spondylitis patients. Peripheral blood was sampled, and synovial fluid was also collected from ankylosing spondylitis patients.

Sequencing instrument: Illumina HiSeq 2500. Quantitative 5'-RACE with molecular barcodes was the method used to prepare the TCR beta libraries. The authors' pipeline ran thus. A new computational method, built on a probabilistic model of VDJ rearrangement, was used to identify disease-linked TCR variants. TCRdb reprocessing: public reads trimmed at Q25 with fastp, clones called with MiXCR, in-frame beta chains kept. Entries that share a CDR3 protein sequence are merged under the most common genes and DNA. These V and J calls are TCRdb output, not the study's own analysis. The sample table shows around 450,000 distinct CDR3 sequences, and roughly 27% are seen once. The top ten constitute 0.85% to 1% of the sample. This clonotype has more than one count but fewer than ten. Its binding antigen is unknown. No base-level quality is on record; no much larger clone is a single base apart. Overall study outcomes, separate from this receptor: A CD8+ phenotype was shown by the disease-linked clones, which were found at relatively low frequencies in peripheral blood. According to the report, matched synovial fluid samples from ankylosing spondylitis patients were significantly enriched for the disease-linked clones. Some motif variants were previously reported in synovial fluid and blood of reactive arthritis patients, suggesting common disease-initiation mechanisms. A TCR beta motif made up of about eight highly homologous amino acid variants appeared to be characteristic of blood from ankylosing spondylitis patients.

The germline V gene (reference sequence) supplies CDR1 LGHDT and CDR2 YNNKEL. V gives up 3 bases and J gives up 1 base, and the segment between their germline ends measures 8 bases. Spanning cysteine to phenylalanine, the CDR3 consists of 14 amino acids. CDR3 DNA only is kept here, 42 bases in frame from base 1. This clonotype was sampled from a male donor with ankylosing spondylitis. Sequencing was carried out using blood, either unsorted or a sorted T cell fraction (not recorded which). The sequence is built from TRBV3-1 and TRBJ2-3, with TRBD1 tentatively as D gene (5 bases match). The nucleotides are TGTGCCAGCAGCCACCAGGGTGGCACAGATACGCAGTATTTT. This is translated as CASSHQGGTDTQYF.